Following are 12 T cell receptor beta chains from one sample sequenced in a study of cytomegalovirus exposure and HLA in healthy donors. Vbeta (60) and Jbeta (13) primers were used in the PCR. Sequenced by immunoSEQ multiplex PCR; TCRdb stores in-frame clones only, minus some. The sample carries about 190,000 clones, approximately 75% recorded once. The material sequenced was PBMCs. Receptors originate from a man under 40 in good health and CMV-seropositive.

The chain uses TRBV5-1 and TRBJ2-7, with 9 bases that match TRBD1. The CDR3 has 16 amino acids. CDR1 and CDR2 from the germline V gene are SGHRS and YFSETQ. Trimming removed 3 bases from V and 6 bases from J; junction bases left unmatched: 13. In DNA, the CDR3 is TGCGCCAGCAGCTGGCCAGGAAGGGACAGGGACGGCGAGCAGTACTTC. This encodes CASSWPGRDRDGEQYF.

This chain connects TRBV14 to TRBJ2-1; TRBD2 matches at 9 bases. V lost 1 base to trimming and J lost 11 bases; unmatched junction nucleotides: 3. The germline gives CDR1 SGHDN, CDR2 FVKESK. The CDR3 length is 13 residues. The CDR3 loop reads CASSQGLAGKQFF. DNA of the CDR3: TGTGCCAGCAGCCAAGGTCTAGCGGGGAAGCAGTTCTTC.

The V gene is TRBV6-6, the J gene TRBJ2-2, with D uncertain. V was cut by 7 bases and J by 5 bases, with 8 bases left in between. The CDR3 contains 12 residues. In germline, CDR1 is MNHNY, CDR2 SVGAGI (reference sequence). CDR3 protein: CASITVTGELFF. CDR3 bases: TGTGCCAGCATCACAGTTACCGGGGAGCTGTTTTTT.

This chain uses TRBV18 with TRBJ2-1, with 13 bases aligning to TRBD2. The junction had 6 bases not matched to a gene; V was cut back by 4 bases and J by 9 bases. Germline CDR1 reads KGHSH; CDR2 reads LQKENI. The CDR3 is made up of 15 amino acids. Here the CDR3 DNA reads TGTGCCAGCTCACGTCCGGGACTAGCGGGGCGTGAGCAGTTCTTC. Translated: CASSRPGLAGREQFF.

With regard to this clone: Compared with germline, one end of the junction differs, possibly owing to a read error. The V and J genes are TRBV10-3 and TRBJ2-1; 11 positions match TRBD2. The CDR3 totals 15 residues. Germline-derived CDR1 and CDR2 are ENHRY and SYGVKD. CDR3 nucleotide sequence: TGTGCCAGCAGTCCCACTAGCGGGAGCAACAATGAGCAGTTCTTC. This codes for CASSPTSGSNNEQFF.

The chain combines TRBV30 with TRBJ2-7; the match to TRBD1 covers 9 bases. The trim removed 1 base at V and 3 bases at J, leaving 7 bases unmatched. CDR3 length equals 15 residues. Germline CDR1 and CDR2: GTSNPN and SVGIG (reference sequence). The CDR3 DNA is TGTGCCTGGAGTGAGATGACAGGGGGGTTCTACGAGCAGTACTTC. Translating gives CAWSEMTGGFYEQYF.

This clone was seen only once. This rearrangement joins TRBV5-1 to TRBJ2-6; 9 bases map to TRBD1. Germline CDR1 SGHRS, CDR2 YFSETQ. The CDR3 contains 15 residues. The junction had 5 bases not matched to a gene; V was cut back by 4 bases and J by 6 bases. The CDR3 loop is CASSGRTGEANVLTF. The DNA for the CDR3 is TGCGCCAGCAGCGGACGGACAGGGGAGGCCAACGTCCTGACTTTC.

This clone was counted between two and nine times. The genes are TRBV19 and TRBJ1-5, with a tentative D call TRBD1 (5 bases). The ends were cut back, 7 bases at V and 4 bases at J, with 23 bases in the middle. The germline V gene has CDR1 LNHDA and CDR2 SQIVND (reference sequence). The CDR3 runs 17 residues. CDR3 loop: CASTWSIQGATNQPQHF. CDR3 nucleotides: TGTGCCAGTACTTGGTCTATCCAAGGGGCGACGAATCAGCCCCAGCATTTT.

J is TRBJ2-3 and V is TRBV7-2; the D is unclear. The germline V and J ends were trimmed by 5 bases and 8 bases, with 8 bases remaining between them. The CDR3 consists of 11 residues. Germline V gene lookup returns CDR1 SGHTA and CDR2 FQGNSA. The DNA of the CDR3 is TGTGCCAGCAGCGTCTCAGTTACGCAGTATTTT. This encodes CASSVSVTQYF. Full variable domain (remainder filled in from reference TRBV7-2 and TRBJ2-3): GAGVSQSPSNKVTEKGKDVELRCDPISGHTALYWYRQSLGQGLEFLIYFQGNSAPDKSGLPSDRFSAERTGGSVSTLTIQRTQQEDSAVYLCASSVSVTQYFGPGTRLTVL.

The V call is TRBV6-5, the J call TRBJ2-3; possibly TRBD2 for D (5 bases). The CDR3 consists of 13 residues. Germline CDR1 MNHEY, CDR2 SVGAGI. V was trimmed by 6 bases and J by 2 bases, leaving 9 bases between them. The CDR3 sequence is CASSRGSTDTQYF. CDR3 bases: TGTGCCAGCAGCAGAGGGTCCACAGATACGCAGTATTTT.

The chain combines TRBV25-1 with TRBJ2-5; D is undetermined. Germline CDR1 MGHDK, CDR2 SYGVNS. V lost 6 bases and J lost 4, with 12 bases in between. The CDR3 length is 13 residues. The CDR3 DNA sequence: TGTGCCAGCAGCCCCCCGGGTGGAGAGACCCAGTACTTC. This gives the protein CASSPPGGETQYF.

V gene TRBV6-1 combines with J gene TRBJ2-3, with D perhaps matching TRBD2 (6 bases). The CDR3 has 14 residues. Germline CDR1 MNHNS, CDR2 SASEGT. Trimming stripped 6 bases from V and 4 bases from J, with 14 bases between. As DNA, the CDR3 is TGTGCCAGCAGCAGACTAGTGGGGTCAGATACGCAGTATTTT. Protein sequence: CASSRLVGSDTQYF.